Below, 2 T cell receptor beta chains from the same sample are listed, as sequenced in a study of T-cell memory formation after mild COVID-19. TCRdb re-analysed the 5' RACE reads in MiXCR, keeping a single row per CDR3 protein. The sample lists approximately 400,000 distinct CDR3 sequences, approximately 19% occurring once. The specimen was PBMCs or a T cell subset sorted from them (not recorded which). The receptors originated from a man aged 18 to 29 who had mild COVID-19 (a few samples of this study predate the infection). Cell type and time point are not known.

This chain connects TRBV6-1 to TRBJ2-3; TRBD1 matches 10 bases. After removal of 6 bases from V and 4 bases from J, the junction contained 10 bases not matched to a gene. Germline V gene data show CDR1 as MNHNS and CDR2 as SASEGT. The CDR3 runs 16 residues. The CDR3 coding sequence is TGTGCCAGCAGCTTAAACCCGGGACAGGGGTCAGATACGCAGTATTTT. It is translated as CASSLNPGQGSDTQYF.

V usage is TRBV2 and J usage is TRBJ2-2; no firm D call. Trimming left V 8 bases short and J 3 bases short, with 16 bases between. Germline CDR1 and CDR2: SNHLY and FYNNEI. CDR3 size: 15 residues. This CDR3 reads CASALSLPYTGELFF. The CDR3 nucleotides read TGTGCCAGCGCACTATCCCTCCCCTACACCGGGGAGCTGTTTTTT. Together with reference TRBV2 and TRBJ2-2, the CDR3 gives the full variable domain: EPEVTQTPSHQVTQMGQEVILRCVPISNHLYFYWYRQILGQKVEFLVSFYNNEISEKSEIFDDQFSVERPDGSNFTLKIRSTKLEDSAMYFCASALSLPYTGELFFGEGSRLTVL.